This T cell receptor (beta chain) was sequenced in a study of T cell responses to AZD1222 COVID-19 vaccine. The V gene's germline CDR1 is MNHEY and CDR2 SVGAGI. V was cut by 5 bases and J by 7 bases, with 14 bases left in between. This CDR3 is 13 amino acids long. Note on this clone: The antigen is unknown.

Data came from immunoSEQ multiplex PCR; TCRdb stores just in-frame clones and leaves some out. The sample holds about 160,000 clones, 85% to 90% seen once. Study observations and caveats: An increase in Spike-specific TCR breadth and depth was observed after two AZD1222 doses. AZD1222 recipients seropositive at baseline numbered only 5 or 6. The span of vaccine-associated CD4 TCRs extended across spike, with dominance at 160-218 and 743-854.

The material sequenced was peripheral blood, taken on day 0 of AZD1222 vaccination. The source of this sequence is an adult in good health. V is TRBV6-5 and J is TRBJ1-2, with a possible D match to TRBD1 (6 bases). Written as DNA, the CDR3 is TGTGCCAGCAGTCCGACAGGTTCTTCTGGCTACACCTTC. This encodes CASSPTGSSGYTF.